This note documents a single T cell receptor beta chain sequence. Its antigen is unknown. The protocol was immunoSEQ multiplex PCR, while the TCRdb copy is restricted to in-frame clones and leaves out a portion. The table lists some 130,000 clones, 70% to 90% of them singletons. The source of the sample is a study of cytotoxic CD8 clonotypes in ibrutinib-treated CLL. Whole-study context: The samples contained approximately 280,000 productive templates on average. They also contained an average of approximately 100,000 productive rearrangements.

CDR3 length equals 18 residues. The germline V gene encodes CDR1 MNHEY and CDR2 SMNVEV (reference sequence). Trimming at V came to 1 base and at J to 4 bases, leaving 15 bases not matched to a gene. General study findings and limits: Public clonotypes occurred uncommonly; on treatment, they contracted or remained stable. Clonality (at baseline) was higher than in age-matched healthy donors and tracked circulating CD8+ T-cell counts.

The source material was PBMCs, sampled after 24 months of ibrutinib treatment. This TCR came from a human donor with chronic lymphocytic leukemia. The chain uses TRBV27 and TRBJ1-2; 7 nucleotides match TRBD1. CDR3 protein: CASSLFGPYTGVGYGYTF. The CDR3 region has the DNA TGTGCCAGCAGTTTATTTGGCCCCTATACAGGGGTCGGCTATGGCTACACCTTC.